Listed here is a single T cell receptor (beta chain). The entry originates in a study of blood T cell repertoires in COVID-19. Per the authors' pipeline: Amplification from reference gene primers served as the basis for estimated nucleated cell counts. Profiled with immunoSEQ multiplex PCR; TCRdb holds only in-frame clones, not every one. V, J and clone size derive from that table, while D and trimming were established from the DNA sequence. The data hold a few hundred thousand clones, with over 75% observed a single time. The age range of participants was 18 to 89 years, with residence in around 22 US areas. The recovered donors of Cohort 3 showed two negative PCRs, clearance, or symptom resolution. Sequenced sample: PBMCs or T cells enriched from blood (not recorded which). The TCR sequence derives from a woman aged 25 to 39 who had recovered from COVID-19.

CDR3 in amino acids: CASSQSGLDQETQYF. The DNA of the CDR3 is TGCGCCAGCAGCCAATCAGGACTAGATCAAGAGACCCAGTACTTC. V usage is TRBV4-3 and J usage is TRBJ2-5, with TRBD2 matching 7 bases. Germline-derived CDR1 and CDR2 are LGHNA and YSLEER. The J segment lost 2 bases and the V segment lost 2 bases, leaving 5 bases of the junction unmatched. The CDR3 loop spans 15 amino acids.